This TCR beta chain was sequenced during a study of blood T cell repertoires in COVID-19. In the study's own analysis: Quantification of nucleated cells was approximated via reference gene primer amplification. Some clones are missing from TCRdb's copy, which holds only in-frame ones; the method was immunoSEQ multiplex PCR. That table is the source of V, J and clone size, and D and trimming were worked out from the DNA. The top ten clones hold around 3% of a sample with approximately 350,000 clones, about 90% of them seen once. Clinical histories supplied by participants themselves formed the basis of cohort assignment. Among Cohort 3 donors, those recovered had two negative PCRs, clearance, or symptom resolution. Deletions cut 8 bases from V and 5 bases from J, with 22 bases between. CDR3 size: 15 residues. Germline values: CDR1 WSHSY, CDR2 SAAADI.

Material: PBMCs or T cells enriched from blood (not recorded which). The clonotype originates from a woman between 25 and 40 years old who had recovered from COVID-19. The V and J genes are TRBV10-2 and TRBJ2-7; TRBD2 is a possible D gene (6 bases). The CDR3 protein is CASALNPGVRDEQYF. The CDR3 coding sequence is TGCGCCAGCGCCCTTAACCCGGGAGTTCGCGACGAGCAGTACTTC.